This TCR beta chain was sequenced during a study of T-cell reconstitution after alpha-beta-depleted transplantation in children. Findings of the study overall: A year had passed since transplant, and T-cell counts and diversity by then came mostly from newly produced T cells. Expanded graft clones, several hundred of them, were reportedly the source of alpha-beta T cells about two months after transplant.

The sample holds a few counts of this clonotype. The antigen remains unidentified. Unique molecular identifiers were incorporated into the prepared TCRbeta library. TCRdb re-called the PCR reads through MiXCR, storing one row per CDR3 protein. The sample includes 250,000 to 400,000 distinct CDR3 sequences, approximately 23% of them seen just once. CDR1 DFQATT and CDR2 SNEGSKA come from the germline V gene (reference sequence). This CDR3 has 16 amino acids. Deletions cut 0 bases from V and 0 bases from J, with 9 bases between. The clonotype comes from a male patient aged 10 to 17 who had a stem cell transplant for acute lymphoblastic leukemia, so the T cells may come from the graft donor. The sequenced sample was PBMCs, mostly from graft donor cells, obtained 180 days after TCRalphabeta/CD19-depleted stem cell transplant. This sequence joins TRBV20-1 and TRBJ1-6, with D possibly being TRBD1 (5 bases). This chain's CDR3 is CSARDHTGSYNSPLHF. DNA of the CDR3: TGCAGTGCTAGAGATCACACAGGCTCCTATAATTCACCCCTCCACTTT.